These 5 T cell receptor beta chains share one sample of origin, sequenced in a study of post-analysis software for immune sequencing data. These receptors have no identified antigens. Unique molecular identifiers were carried by the TCR beta cDNA libraries. TCRdb re-derived calls from the PCR reads in MiXCR, one entry per CDR3 protein. The table lists 170,000 or so distinct CDR3 sequences, about 30% of them singletons. Whole-study results and caveats: With TRBV5-6, TRBV5-1 and TRBV20-1 included, a handful of TRBV segments were more frequent in patients than in controls.

Source material: blood. Every receptor here comes from a girl aged 10 to 17 with multiple sclerosis.

This chain links TRBV18 with TRBJ2-4; tentatively, D is TRBD1 or TRBD2 (6 bases each). CDR1 is KGHSH, CDR2 LQKENI, per germline. With 6 bases removed from V and 0 bases from J, the gap between germline ends came to 12 bases. The CDR3 totals 15 residues. CDR3 residues: CASSGGTVAKNIQYF. DNA of the CDR3: TGTGCCAGCTCGGGGGGCACAGTAGCCAAAAACATTCAGTACTTC.

This clonotype was recorded a few times. V usage is TRBV6-5 and J usage is TRBJ1-1; D is unclear. Germline CDR1 MNHEY, CDR2 SVGAGI. The CDR3 loop spans 14 amino acids. V gave up 0 bases and J gave up 2 bases, with 7 bases separating them. The CDR3 loop is CASSYSYGNTEAFF. CDR3 bases: TGTGCCAGCAGTTACTCATACGGTAACACTGAAGCTTTCTTT.

This clonotype was observed at least ten times. The chain joins TRBV20-1 to TRBJ2-3, with 7 bases that match TRBD2. This CDR3 spans 14 amino acids. The V and J ends lost 6 bases and 2 bases, in that order; junction bases with no gene match: 8. CDR1 is DFQATT and CDR2 is SNEGSKA in the germline V gene (reference sequence). The CDR3 region is CSATTSSLTDTQYF. The CDR3 nucleotides are TGCAGTGCGACGACTAGCAGCCTCACAGATACGCAGTATTTT.

This clonotype was seen repeatedly, ten times or more. This rearrangement joins TRBV6-5 to TRBJ2-1, with TRBD1 matching 9 bases. The V gene's germline CDR1 is MNHEY and CDR2 SVGAGI. The CDR3 extends over 16 amino acids. With 0 bases clipped from V and 1 base from J, the junction kept 1 base outside the gene matches. CDR3 in amino acids: CASSYSDRGSYNEQFF. The CDR3, as DNA: TGTGCCAGCAGTTACTCGGACAGGGGATCCTACAATGAGCAGTTCTTC.

At least ten counts were recorded for this clonotype. This chain connects TRBV10-2 to TRBJ2-1, with a tentative D call TRBD2 (5 bases). Germline CDR1 WSHSY, CDR2 SAAADI. V was trimmed by 2 bases and J by 3 bases, leaving 8 bases between them. The length of the CDR3 is 14 residues. The CDR3 sequence is CASSEISVYNEQFF. DNA of the CDR3: TGCGCCAGCAGTGAGATTAGCGTCTACAATGAGCAGTTCTTC.